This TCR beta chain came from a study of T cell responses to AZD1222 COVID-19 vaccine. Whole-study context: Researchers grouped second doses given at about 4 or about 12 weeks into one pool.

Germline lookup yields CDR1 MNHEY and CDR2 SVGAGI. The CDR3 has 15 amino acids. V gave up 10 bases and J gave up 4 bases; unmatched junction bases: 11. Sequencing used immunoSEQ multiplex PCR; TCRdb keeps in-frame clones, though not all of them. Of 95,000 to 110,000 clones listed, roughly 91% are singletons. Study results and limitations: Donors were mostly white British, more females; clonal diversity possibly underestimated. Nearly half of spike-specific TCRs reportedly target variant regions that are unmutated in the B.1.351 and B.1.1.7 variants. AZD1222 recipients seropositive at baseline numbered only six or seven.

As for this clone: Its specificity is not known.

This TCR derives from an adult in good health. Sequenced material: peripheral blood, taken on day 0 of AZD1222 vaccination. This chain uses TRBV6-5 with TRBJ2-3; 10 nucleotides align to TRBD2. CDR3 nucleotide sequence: TGTGCCACCCGGGCGAGCGGGAGGGCCGCAGATACGCAGTATTTT. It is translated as CATRASGRAADTQYF.